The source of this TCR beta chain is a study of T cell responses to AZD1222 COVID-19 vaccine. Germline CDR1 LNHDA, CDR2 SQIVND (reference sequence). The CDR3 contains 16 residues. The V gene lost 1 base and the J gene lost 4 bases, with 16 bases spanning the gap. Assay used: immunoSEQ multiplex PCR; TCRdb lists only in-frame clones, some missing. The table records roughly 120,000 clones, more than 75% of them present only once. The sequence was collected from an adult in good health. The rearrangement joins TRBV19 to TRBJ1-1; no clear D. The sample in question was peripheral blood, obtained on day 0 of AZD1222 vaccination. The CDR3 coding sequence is TGTGCCAGTAGTATAGTAGCAGGAGGGATGGGCACTGAAGCTTTCTTT. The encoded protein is CASSIVAGGMGTEAFF.